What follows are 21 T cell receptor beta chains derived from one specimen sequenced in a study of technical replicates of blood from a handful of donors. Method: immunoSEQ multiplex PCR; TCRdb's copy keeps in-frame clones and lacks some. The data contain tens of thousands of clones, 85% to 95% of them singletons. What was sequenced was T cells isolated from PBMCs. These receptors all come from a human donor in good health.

CDR3 sequence reads: CASRDGQGGNEKLFF. DNA of the CDR3: TGTGCCAGTAGGGACGGACAGGGTGGTAATGAAAAACTGTTTTTT. The chain joins TRBV19 to TRBJ1-4; TRBD1 aligns across 8 bases. J was trimmed by 4 bases and V by 6 bases; bases with no gene match: 7. There are 15 residues in the CDR3. Germline V gene sequence: CDR1 LNHDA, CDR2 SQIVND (reference sequence).

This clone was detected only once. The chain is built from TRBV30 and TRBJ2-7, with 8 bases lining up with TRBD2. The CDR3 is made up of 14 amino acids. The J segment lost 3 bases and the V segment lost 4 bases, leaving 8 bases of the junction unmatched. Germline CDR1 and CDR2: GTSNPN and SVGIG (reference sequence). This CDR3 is CAWNGRLAGYEQYF. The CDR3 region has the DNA TGTGCCTGGAATGGTCGGCTAGCGGGCTACGAGCAGTACTTC.

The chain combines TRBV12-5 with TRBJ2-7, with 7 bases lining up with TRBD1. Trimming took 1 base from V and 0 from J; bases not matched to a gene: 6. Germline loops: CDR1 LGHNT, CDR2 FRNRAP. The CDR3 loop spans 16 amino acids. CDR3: CASGLGQGLTSYEQYF. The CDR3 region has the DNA TGTGCTAGTGGTTTGGGACAGGGTCTAACCTCCTACGAGCAGTACTTC.

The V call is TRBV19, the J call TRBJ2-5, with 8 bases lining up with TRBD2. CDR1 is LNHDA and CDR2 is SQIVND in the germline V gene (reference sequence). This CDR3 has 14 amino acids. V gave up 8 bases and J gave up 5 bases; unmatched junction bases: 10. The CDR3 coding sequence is TGTGCCAGTTCTTCTCCGGGAGGGATCGAGACCCAGTACTTC. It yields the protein CASSSPGGIETQYF.

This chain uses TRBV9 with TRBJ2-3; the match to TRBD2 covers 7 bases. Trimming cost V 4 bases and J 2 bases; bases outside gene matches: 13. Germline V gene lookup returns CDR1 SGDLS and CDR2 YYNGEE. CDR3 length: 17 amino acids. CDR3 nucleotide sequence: TGTGCCAGCAGCCCCTCTGGGCTAGCGGCCTACACAGATACGCAGTATTTT. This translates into CASSPSGLAAYTDTQYF.

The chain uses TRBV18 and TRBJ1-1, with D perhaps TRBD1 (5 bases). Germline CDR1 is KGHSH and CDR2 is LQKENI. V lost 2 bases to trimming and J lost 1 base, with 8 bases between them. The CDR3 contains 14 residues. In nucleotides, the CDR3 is TGTGCCAGCTCACCAGCTCAGGGGAACACTGAAGCTTTCTTT. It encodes CASSPAQGNTEAFF.

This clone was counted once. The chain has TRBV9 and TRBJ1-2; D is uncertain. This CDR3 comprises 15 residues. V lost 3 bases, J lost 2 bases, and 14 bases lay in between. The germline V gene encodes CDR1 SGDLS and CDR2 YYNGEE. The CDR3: CASSGNPSGNYGYTF. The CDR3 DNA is TGTGCCAGCAGCGGAAATCCATCCGGGAACTATGGCTACACCTTC.

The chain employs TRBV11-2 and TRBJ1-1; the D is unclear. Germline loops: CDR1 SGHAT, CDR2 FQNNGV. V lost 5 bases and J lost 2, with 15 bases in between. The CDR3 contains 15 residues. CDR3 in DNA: TGTGCCAGCAGCCCCCCGGGGTATGGTAACACTGAAGCTTTCTTT. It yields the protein CASSPPGYGNTEAFF.

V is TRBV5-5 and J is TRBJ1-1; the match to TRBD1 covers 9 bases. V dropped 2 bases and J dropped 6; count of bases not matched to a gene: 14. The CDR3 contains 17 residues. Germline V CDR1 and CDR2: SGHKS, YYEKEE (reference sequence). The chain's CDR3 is CASSFNRQGDIAAEAFF. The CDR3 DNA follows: TGTGCCAGCAGCTTTAATCGACAGGGGGATATAGCGGCTGAAGCTTTCTTT. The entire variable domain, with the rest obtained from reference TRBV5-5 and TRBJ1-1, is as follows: DAGVTQSPTHLIKTRGQQVTLRCSPISGHKSVSWYQQVLGQGPQFIFQYYEKEERGRGNFPDRFSARQFPNYSSELNVNALLLGDSALYLCASSFNRQGDIAAEAFFGQGTRLTVV.

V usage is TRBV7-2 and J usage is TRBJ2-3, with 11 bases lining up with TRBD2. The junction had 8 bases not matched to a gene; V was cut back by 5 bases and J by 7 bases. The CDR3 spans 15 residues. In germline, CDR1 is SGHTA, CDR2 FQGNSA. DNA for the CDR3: TGTGCCAGCAGCACGACTAGCGGGGAATTAAATACGCAGTATTTT. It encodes CASSTTSGELNTQYF.

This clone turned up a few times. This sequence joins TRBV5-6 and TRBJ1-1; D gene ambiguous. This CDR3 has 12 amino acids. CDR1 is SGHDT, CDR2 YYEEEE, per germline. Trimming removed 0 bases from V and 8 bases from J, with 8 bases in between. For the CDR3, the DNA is TGTGCCAGCAGCTTGGTAGTTTCCGAAGCTTTCTTT. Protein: CASSLVVSEAFF.

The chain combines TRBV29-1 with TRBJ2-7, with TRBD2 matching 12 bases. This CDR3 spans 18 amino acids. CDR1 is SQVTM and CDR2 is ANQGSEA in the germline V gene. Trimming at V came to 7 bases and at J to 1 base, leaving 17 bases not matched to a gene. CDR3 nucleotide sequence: TGCAGCGCTGCGCCGGGACTAGCGGGCCCTACTCCTTCCTACGAGCAGTACTTC. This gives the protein CSAAPGLAGPTPSYEQYF.

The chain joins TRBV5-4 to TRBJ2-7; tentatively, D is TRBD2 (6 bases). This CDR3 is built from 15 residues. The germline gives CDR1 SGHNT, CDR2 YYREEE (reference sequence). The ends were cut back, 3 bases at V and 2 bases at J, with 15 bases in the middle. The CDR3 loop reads CASSSGTEGTYEQYF. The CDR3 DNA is TGTGCCAGCAGCTCCGGGACGGAGGGGACCTACGAGCAGTACTTC.

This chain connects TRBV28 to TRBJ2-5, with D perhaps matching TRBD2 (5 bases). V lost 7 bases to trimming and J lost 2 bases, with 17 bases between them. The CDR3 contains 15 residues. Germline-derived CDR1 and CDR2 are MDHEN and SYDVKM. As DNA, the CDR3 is TGTGCCAGCACCTACCCTGGACGGAGGCAAGAGACCCAGTACTTC. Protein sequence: CASTYPGRRQETQYF.

The CDR3 DNA is TGTGCCAGCAGCGTAGTATCGGGGGGGAAGGGCTACACCTTC. Translated: CASSVVSGGKGYTF. J is TRBJ1-2 and V is TRBV9; possible D gene TRBD1, 5 bases. There are 14 residues in the CDR3. The V gene lost 0 bases and the J gene lost 8 bases, with 14 bases spanning the gap. Germline-derived CDR1 and CDR2 are SGDLS and YYNGEE.

The CDR3 spells CASSLLAGGGKDTQYF. The CDR3, as DNA: TGTGCCAGCAGCTTACTAGCGGGAGGAGGGAAAGATACGCAGTATTTT. The chain links TRBV9 to TRBJ2-3, with TRBD2 matching 12 bases. V lost 4 bases and J lost 5; bases outside the gene matches: 8. The V gene's germline CDR1 is SGDLS and CDR2 YYNGEE. The length of the CDR3 is 16 residues.

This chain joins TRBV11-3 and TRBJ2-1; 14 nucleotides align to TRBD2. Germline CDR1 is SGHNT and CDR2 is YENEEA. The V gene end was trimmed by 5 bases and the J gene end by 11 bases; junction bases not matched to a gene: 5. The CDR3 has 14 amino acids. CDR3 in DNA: TGTGCCAGCAGCCTTGGACTAGCGGGAGGAAAGCAGTTCTTC. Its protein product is CASSLGLAGGKQFF.

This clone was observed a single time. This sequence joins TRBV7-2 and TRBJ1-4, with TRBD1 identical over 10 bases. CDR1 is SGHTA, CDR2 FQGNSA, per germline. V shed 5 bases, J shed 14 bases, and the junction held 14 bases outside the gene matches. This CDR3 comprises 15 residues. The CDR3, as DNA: TGTGCCAGCAGCCCCCAGTCGTGGACAGGGGGATCTCTGTTTTTT. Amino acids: CASSPQSWTGGSLFF.

The CDR3: CASSRYDSTDTQYF. CDR3 coding DNA: TGTGCCAGCAGCCGCTATGATAGCACAGATACGCAGTATTTT. V and J are TRBV6-5 and TRBJ2-3; D unresolved. CDR3 length: 14 amino acids. Trimming left V 6 bases short and J 0 bases short, with 10 bases between. Per the germline V gene, CDR1 is MNHEY and CDR2 is SVGAGI.

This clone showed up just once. CDR3 residues: CASSRYGGTQETQYF. The CDR3 DNA sequence: TGTGCCAGCAGCAGATATGGTGGGACACAAGAGACCCAGTACTTC. The chain couples TRBV7-2 to TRBJ2-5, with TRBD1 as a possible D gene (6 bases). CDR1 SGHTA and CDR2 FQGNSA come from the germline V gene. This CDR3 comprises 15 residues. V shed 5 bases and J shed 2 bases, with 15 bases lying between them.

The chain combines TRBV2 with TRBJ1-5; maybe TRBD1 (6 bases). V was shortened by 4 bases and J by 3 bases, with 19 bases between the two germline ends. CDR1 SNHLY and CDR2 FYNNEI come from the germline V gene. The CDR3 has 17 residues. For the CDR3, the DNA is TGTGCCAGCAGTGCAATGGGGGCCCGAGCGGACAATCAGCCCCAGCATTTT. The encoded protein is CASSAMGARADNQPQHF.